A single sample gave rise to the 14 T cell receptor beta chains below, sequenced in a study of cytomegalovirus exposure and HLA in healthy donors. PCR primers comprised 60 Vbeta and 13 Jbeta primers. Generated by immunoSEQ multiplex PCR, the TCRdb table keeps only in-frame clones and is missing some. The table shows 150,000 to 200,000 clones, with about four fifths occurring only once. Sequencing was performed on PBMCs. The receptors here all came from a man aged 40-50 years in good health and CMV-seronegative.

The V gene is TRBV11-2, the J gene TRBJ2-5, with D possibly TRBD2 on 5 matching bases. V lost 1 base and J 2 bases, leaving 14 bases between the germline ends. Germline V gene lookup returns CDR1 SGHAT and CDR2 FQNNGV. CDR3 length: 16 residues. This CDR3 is CASSLGGRRLQETQYF. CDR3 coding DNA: TGTGCCAGCAGCTTAGGTGGCAGGAGGTTACAAGAGACCCAGTACTTC.

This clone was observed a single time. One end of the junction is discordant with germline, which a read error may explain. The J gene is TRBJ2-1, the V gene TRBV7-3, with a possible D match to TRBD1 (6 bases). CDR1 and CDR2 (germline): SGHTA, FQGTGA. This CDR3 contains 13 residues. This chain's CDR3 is CASSLTVGGEQFF. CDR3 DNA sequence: TGTGCCAGCAGCCTAACGGTAGGGGGTGAGCAGTTCTTC.

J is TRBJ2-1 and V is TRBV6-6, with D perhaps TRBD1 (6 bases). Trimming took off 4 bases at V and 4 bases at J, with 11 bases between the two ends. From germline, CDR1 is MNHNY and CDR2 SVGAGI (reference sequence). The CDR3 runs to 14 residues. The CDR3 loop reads CASSSGQSYNEQFF. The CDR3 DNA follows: TGTGCCAGCAGTTCCGGACAGTCTTACAATGAGCAGTTCTTC.

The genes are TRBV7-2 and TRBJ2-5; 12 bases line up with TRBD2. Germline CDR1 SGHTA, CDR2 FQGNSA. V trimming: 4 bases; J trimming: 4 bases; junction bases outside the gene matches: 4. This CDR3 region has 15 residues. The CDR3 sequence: CASSSLAGGRETQYF. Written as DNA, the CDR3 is TGTGCCAGCAGCTCACTAGCGGGGGGAAGAGAGACCCAGTACTTC.

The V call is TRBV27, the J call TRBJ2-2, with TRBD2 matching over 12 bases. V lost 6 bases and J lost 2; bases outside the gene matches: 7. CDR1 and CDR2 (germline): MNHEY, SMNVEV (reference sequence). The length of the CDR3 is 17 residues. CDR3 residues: CASSRGLAGINTGELFF. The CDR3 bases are TGTGCCAGCAGCCGAGGACTAGCGGGGATCAACACCGGGGAGCTGTTTTTT.

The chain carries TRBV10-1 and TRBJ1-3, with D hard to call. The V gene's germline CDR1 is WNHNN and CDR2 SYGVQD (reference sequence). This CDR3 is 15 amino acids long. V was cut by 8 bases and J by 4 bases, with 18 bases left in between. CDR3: CASPEDTRGGNTIYF. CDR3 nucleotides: TGCGCCAGCCCCGAAGACACCCGGGGAGGAAACACCATATATTTT.

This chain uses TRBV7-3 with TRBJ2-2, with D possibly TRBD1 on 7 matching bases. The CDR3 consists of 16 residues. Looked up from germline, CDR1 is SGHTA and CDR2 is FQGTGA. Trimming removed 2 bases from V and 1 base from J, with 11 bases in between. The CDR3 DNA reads TGTGCCAGCAGCTTAGTGCAGGGGGGGAACACCGGGGAGCTGTTTTTT. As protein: CASSLVQGGNTGELFF. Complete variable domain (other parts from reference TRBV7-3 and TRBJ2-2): GAGVSQTPSNKVTEKGKYVELRCDPISGHTALYWYRQSLGQGPEFLIYFQGTGAADDSGLPNDRFFAVRPEGSVSTLKIQRTERGDSAVYLCASSLVQGGNTGELFFGEGSRLTVL.

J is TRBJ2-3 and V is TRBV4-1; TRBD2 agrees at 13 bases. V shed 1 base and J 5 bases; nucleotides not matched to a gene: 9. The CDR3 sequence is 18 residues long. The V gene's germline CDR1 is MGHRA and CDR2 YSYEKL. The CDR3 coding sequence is TGCGCCAGCAGCCAAGTCCCCACTAGCGGGGGGGCGGGAGATACGCAGTATTTT. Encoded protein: CASSQVPTSGGAGDTQYF.

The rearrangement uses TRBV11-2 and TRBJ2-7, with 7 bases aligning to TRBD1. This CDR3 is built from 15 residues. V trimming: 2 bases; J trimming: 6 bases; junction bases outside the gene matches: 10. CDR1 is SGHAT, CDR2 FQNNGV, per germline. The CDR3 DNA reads TGTGCCAGCAGCTTATCCCGGACAGGTGGGGGCGAGCAGTACTTC. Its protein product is CASSLSRTGGGEQYF. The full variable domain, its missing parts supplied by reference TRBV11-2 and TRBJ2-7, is EAGVAQSPRYKIIEKRQSVAFWCNPISGHATLYWYQQILGQGPKLLIQFQNNGVVDDSQLPKDRFSAERLKGVDSTLKIQPAKLEDSAVYLCASSLSRTGGGEQYFGPGTRLTVT.

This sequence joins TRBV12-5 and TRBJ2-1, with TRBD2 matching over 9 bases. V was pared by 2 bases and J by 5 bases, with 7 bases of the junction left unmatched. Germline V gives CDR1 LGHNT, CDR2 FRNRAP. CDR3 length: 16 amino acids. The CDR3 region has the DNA TGTGCTAGTGGTTTGAAGCCTAGCGGGGATCACAATGAGCAGTTCTTC. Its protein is CASGLKPSGDHNEQFF.

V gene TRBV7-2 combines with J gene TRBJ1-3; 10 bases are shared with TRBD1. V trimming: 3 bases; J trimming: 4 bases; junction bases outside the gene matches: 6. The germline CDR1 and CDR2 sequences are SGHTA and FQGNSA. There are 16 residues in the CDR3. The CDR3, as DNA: TGTGCCAGCAGCTTGGACGGGACAGGGGCCGGAAACACCATATATTTT. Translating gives CASSLDGTGAGNTIYF.

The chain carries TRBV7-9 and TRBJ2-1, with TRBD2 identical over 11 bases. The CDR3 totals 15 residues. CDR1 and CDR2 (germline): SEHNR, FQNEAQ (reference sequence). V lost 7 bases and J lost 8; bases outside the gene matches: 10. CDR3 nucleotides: TGTGCCAGCACCGTAGCGGGAGGGCCCTCTCATGAGCAGTTCTTC. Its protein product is CASTVAGGPSHEQFF. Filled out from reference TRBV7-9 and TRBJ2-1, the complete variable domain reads DTGVSQNPRHKITKRGQNVTFRCDPISEHNRLYWYRQTLGQGPEFLTYFQNEAQLEKSRLLSDRFSAERPKGSFSTLEIQRTEQGDSAMYLCASTVAGGPSHEQFFGPGTRLTVL.

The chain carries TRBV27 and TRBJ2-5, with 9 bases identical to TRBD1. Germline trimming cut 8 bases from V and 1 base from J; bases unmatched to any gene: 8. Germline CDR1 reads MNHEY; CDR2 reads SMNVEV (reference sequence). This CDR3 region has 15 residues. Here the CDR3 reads CASGWDRAPQETQYF. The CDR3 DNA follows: TGTGCCAGCGGGTGGGACAGGGCCCCCCAAGAGACCCAGTACTTC.

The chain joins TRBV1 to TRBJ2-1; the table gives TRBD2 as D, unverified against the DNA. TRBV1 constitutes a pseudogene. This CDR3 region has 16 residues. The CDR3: CTSSQVTDLGLNEQFF. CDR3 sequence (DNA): TGCACCAGCAGCCAAGTTACGGACTTGGGCCTCAATGAGCAGTTCTTC.